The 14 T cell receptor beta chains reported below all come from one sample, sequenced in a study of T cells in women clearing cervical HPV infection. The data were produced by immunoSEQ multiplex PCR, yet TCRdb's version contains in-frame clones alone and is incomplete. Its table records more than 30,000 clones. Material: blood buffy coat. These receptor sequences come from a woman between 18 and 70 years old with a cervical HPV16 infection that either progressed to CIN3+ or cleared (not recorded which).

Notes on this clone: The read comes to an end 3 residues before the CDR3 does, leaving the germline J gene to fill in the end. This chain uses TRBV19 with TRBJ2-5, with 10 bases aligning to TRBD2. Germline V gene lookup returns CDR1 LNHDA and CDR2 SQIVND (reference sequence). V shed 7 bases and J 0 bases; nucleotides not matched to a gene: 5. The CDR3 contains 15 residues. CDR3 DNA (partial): TGTGCCAGTAAGCGGGAGGGCCGGGACCAAGAGACC. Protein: CASKREGRDQET. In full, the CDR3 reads CASKREGRDQETQYF.

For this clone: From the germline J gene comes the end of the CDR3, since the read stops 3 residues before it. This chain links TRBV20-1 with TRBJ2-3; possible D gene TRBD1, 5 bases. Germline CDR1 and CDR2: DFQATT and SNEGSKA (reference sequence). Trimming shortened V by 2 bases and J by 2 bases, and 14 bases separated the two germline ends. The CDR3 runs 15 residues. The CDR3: CSARKGHGHTDTQYF. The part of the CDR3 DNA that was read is TGCAGTGCTAGAAAAGGCCACGGACACACAGATACG.

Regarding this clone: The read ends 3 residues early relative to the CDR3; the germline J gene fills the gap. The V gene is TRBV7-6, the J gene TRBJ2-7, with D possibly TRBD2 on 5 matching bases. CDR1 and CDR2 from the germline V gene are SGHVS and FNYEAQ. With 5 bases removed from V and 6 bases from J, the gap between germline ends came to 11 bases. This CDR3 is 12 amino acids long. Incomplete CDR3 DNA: TGTGCCAGCAGCCCCGGTGAGGGCGAG. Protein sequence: CASSPGEGE. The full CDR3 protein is CASSPGEGEQYF.

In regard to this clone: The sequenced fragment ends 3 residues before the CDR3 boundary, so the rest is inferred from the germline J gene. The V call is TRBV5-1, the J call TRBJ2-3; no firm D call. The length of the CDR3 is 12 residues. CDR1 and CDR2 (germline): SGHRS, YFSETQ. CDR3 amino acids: CASSLTQETQYF. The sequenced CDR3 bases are TGCGCCAGCAGCTTGACACAAGAGACG. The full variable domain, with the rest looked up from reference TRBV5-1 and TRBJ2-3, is KAGVTQTPRYLIKTRGQQVTLSCSPISGHRSVSWYQQTPGQGLQFLFEYFSETQRNKGNFPGRFSGRQFSNSRSEMNVSTLELGDSALYLCASSLTQETQYFGPGTRLTVL.

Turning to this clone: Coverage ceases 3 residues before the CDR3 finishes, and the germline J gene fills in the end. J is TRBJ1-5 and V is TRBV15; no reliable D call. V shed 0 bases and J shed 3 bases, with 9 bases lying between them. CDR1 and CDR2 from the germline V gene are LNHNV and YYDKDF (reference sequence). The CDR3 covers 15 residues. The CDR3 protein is CATSRDKGFNQPQHF. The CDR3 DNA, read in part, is TGTGCCACCAGCAGAGATAAAGGGTTCAATCAGCCC.

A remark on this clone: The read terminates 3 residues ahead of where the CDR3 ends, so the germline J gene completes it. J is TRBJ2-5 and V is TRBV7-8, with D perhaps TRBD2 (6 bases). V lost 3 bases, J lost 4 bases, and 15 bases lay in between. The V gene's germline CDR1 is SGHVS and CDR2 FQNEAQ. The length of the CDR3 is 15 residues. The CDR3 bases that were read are TGTGCCAGCAGCTTGGGACTCTCAGGAAGAGAGACC. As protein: CASSLGLSGRET. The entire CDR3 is CASSLGLSGRETQYF.

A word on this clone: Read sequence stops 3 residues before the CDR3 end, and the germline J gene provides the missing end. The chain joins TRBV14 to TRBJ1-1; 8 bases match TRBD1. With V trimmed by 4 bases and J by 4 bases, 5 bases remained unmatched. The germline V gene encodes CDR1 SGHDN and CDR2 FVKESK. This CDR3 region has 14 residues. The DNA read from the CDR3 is TGTGCCAGCAGCCTACAGGGGGGAGGCACTGAA. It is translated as CASSLQGGGTE. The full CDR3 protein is CASSLQGGGTEAFF.

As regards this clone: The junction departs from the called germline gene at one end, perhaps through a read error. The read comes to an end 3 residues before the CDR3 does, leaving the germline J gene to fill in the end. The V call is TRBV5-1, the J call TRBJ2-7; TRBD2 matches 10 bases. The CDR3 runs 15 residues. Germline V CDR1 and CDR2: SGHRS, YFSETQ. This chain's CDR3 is CASSLGLAGSNEQYF. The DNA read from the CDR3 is TGCGCCAGCAGCTTGGGACTAGCGGGCTCCAACGAG. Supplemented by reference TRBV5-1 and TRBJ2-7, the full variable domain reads KAGVTQTPRYLIKTRGQQVTLSCSPISGHRSVSWYQQTPGQGLQFLFEYFSETQRNKGNFPGRFSGRQFSNSRSEMNVSTLELGDSALYLCASSLGLAGSNEQYFGPGTRLTVT.

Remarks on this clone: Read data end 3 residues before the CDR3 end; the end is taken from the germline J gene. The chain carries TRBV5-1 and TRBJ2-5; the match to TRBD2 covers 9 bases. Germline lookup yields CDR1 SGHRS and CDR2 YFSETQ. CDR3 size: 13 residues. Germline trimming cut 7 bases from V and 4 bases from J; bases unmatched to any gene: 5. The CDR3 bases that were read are TGCGCCAGCGCCGGGACTAGCACAGAGACC. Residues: CASAGTSTET. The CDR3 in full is CASAGTSTETQYF.

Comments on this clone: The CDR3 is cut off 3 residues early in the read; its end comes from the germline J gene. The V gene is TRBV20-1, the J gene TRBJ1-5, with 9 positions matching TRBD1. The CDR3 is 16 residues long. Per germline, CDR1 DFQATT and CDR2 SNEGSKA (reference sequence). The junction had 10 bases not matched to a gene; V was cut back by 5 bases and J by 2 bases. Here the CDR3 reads CSAATGGIGGNQPQHF. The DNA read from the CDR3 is TGCAGTGCTGCTACAGGGGGCATAGGTGGCAATCAGCCC.

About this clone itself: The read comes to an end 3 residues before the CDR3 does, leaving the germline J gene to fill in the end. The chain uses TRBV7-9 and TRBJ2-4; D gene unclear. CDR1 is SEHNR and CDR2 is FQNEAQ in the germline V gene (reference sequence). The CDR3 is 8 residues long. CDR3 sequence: CASTSQYF. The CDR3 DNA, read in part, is TGTGCCAGCACGTCT. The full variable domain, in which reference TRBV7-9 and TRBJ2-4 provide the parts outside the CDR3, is DTGVSQNPRHKITKRGQNVTFRCDPISEHNRLYWYRQTLGQGPEFLTYFQNEAQLEKSRLLSDRFSAERPKGSFSTLEIQRTEQGDSAMYLCASTSQYFGAGTRLSVL.

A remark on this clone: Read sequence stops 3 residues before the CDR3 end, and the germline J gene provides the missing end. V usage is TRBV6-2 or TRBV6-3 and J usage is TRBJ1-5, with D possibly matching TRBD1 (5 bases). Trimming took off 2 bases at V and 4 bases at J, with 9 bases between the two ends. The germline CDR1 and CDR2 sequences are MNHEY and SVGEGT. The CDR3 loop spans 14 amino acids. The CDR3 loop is CASSYRGANQPQHF. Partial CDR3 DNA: TGTGCCAGCAGTTACCGTGGGGCGAATCAGCCC.

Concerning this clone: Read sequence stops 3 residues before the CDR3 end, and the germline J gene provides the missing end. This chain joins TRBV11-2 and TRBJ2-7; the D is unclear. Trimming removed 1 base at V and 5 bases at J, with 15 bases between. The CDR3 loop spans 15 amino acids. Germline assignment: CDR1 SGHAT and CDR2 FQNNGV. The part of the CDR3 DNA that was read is TGTGCCAGCAGCTTAGTCGGGTTTTCGGTCGACGAG. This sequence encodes CASSLVGFSVDE. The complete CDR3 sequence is CASSLVGFSVDEQYF.

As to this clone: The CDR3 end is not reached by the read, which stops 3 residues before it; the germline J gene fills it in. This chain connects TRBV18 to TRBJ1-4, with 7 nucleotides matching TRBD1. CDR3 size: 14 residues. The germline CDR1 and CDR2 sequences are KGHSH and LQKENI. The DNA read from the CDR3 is TGTGCCAGCCGAGGCGGGACAGATAATTCACCA. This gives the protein CASRGGTDNSP. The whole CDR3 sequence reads CASRGGTDNSPLFF. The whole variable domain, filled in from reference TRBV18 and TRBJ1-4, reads NAGVMQNPRHLVRRRGQEARLRCSPMKGHSHVYWYRQLPEEGLKFMVYLQKENIIDESGMPKERFSAEFPKEGPSILRIQQVVRGDSAAYFCASRGGTDNSPLFFGSGTQLSVL.